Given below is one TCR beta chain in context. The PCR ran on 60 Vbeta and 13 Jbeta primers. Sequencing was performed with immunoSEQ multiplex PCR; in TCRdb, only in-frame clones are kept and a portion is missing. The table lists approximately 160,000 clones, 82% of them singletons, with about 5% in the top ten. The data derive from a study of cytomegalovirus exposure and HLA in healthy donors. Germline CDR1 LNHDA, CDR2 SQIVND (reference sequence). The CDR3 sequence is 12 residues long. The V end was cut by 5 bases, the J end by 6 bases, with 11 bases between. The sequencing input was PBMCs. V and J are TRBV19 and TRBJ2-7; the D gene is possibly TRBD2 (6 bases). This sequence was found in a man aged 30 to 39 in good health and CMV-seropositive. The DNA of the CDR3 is TGTGCCAGTAGTCCCGGAGGGGTCGAGCAGTACTTC. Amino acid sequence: CASSPGGVEQYF.